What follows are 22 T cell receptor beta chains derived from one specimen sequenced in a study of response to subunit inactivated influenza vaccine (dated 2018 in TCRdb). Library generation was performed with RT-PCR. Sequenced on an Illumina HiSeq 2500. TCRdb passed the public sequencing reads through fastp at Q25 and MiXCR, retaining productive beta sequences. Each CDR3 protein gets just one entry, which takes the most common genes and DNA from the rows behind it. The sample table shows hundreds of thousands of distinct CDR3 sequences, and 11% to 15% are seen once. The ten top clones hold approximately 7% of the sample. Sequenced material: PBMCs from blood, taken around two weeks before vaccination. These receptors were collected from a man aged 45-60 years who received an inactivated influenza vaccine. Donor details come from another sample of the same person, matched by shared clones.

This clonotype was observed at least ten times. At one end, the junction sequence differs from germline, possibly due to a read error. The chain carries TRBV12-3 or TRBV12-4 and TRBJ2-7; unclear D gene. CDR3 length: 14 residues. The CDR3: CASSLGGLSYEQYF. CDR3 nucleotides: TGTGCCAGCAGCTTAGGTGGTTTGTCCTACGAGCAGTACTTC.

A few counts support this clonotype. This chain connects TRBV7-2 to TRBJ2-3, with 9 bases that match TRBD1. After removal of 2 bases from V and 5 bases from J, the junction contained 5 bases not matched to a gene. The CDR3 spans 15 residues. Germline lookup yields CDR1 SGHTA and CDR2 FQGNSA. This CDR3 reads CASSLKLGQGDTQYF. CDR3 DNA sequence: TGTGCCAGCAGCTTAAAGTTGGGACAGGGAGATACGCAGTATTTT.

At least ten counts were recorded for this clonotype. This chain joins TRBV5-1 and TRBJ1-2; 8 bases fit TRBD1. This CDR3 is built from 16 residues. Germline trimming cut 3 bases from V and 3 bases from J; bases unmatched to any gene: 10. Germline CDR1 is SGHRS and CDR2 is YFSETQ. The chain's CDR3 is CASSSRRQGRDYGYTF. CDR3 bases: TGCGCCAGCAGCTCCCGACGACAGGGGCGCGACTATGGCTACACCTTC.

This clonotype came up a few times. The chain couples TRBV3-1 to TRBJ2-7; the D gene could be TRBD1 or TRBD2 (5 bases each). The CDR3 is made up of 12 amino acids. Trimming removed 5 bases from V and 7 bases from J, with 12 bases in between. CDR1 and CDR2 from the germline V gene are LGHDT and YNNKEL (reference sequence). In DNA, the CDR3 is TGTGCCAGCAGCGCTGGTGAGGGGGAGCAGTACTTC. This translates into CASSAGEGEQYF.

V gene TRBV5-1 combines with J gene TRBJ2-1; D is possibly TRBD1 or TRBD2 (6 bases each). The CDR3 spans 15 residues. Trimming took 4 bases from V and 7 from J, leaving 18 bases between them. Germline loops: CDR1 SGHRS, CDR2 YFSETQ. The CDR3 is CASSPWGAASNEQFF. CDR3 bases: TGCGCCAGCAGCCCGTGGGGGGCTGCTTCAAATGAGCAGTTCTTC.

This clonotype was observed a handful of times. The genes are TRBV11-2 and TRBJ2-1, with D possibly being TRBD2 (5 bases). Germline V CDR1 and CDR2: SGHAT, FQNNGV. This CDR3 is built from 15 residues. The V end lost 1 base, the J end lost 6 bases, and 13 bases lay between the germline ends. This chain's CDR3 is CASSLAELGANEQFF. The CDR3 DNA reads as TGTGCCAGCAGCTTAGCCGAACTAGGAGCCAATGAGCAGTTCTTC.

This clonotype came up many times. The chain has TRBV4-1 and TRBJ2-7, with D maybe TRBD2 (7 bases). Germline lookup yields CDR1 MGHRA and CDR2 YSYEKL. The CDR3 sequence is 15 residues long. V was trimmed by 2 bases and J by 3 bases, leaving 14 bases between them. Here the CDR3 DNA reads TGCGCCAGCAGCCAAAGGGAGGGGGGCTACTACGAGCAGTACTTC. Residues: CASSQREGGYYEQYF.

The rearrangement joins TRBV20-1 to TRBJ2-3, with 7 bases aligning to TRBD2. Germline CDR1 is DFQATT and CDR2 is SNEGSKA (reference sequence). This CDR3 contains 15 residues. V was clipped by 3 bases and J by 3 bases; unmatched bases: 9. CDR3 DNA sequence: TGCAGTGCTAGTTCCGCGGGAGTTCGGACAGATACGCAGTATTTT. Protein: CSASSAGVRTDTQYF.

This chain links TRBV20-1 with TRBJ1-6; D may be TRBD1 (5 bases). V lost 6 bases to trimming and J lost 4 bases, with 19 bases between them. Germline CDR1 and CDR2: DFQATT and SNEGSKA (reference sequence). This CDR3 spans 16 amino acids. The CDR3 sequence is CSAKNRGVSYNSPLHF. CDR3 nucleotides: TGCAGTGCCAAAAACCGGGGGGTATCGTATAATTCACCCCTCCACTTT.

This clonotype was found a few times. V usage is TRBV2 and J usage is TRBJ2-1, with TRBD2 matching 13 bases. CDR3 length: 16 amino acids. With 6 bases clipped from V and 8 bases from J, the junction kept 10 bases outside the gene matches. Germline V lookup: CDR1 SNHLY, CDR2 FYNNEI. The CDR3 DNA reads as TGTGCCAGCAGCTTATACGGACTAGCGGGAGAGGATGAGCAGTTCTTC. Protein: CASSLYGLAGEDEQFF.

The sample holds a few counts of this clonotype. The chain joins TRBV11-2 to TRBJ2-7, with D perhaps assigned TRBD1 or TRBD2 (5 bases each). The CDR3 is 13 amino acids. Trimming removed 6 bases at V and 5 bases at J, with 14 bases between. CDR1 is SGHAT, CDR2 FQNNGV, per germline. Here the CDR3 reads CASRGRTSNEQYF. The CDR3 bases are TGTGCCAGCAGGGGACGGACTTCCAACGAGCAGTACTTC.

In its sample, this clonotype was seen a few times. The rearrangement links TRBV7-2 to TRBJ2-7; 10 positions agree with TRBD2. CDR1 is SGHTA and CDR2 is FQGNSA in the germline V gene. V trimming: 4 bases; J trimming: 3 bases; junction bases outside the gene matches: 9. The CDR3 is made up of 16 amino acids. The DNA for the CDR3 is TGTGCCAGCAGCTCGATATCTAGCGGGGGAAACTACGAGCAGTACTTC. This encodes CASSSISSGGNYEQYF.

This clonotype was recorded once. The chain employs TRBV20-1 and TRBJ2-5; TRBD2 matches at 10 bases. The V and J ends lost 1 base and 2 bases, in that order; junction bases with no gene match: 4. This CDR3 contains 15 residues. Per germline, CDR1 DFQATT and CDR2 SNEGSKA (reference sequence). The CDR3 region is CSARGELAGQETQYF. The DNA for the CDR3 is TGCAGTGCTAGAGGTGAACTAGCGGGGCAAGAGACCCAGTACTTC.

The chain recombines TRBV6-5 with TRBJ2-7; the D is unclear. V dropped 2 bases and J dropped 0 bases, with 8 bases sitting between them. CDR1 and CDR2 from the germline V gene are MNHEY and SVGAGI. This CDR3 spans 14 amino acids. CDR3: CASSYEGSSYEQYF. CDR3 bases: TGTGCCAGCAGTTACGAAGGAAGCTCCTACGAGCAGTACTTC.

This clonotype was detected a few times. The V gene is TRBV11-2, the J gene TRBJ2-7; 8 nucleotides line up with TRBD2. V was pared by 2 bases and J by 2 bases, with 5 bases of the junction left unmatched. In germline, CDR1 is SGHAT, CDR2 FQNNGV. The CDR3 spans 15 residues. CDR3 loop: CASSLLTSGPYEQYF. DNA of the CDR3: TGTGCCAGCAGCTTATTAACTAGCGGCCCCTACGAGCAGTACTTC.

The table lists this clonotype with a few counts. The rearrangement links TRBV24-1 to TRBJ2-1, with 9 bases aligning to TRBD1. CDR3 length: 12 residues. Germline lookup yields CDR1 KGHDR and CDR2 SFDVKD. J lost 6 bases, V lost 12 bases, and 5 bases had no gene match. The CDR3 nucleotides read TGTGCCCCTAACAGGGGGCTCAATGAGCAGTTCTTC. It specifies CAPNRGLNEQFF.

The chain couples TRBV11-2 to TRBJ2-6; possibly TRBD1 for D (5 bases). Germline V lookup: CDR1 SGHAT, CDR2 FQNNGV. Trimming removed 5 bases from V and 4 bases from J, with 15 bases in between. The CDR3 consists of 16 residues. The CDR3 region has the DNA TGTGCCAGCAGCCTCAGGGTAAGGTCAGGGGCCAACGTCCTGACTTTC. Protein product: CASSLRVRSGANVLTF.

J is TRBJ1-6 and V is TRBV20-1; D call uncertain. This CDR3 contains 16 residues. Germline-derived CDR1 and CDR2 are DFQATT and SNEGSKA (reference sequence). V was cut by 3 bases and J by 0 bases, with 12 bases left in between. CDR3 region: CSASPYLSSYNSPLHF. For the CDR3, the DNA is TGCAGTGCTAGCCCCTACCTCAGCTCCTATAATTCACCCCTCCACTTT.

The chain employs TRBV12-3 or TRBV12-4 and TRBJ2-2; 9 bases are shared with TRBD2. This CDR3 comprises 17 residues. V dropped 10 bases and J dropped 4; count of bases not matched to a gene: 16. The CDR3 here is CATKDPGTSYITGELFF. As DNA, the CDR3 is TGTGCCACCAAGGACCCCGGGACTAGCTATATCACCGGGGAGCTGTTTTTT.

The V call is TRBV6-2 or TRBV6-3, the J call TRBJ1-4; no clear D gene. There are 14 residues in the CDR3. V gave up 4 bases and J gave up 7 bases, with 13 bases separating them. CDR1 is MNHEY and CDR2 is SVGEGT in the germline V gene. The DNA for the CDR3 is TGTGCCAGCAGTTCGCATGCCGAGGGTGAAAAACTGTTTTTT. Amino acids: CASSSHAEGEKLFF.

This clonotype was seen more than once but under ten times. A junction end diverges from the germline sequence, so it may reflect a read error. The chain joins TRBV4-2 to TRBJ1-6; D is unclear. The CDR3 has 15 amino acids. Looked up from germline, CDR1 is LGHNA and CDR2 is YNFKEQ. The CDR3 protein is CASSQEGSYHSPLHF. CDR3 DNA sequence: TGTGCCAGCAGCCAAGAGGGCAGCTATCATTCACCCCTCCACTTT.

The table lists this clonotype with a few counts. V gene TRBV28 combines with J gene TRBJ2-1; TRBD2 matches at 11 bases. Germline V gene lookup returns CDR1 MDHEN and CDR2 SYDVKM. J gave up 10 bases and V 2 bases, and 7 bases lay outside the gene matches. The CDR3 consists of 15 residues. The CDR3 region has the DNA TGTGCCAGCAGTTTAATAGGGCTAGCGGGGGGCGAGCAGTTCTTC. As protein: CASSLIGLAGGEQFF.